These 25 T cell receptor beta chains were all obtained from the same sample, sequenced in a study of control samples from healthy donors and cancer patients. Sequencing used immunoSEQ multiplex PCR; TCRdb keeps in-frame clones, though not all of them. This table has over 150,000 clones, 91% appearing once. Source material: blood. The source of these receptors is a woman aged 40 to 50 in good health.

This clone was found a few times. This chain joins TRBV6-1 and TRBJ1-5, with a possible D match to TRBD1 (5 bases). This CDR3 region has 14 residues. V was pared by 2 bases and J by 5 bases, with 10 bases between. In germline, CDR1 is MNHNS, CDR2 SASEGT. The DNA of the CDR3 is TGTGCCAGCAGTGAATCAGGGCAAGATCAGCCCCAGCATTTT. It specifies CASSESGQDQPQHF.

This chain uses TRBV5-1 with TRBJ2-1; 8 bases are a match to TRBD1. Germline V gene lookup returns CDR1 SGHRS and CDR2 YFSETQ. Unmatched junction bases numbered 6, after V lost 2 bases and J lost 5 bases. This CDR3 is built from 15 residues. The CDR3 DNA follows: TGCGCCAGCAGCTTCGGGCAGGGGGCACACAATGAGCAGTTCTTC. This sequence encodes CASSFGQGAHNEQFF.

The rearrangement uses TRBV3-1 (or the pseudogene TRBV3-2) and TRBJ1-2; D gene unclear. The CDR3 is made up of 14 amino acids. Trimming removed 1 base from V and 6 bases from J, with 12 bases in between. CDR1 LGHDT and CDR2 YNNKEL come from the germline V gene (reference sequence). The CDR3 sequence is CASSQGRVTNGYTF. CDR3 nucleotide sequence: TGTGCCAGCAGCCAAGGTAGAGTCACAAATGGCTACACCTTC.

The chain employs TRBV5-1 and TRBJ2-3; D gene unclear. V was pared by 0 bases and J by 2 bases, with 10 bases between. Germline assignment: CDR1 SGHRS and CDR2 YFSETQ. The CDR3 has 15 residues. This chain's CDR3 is CASSLEYPVTDTQYF. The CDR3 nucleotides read TGCGCCAGCAGCTTGGAATACCCGGTCACAGATACGCAGTATTTT.

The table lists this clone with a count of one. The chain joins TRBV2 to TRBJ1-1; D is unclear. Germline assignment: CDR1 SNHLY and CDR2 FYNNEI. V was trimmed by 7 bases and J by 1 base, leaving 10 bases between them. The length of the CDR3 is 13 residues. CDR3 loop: CASKLDTNTEAFF. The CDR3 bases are TGTGCCAGCAAACTGGATACGAACACTGAAGCTTTCTTT.

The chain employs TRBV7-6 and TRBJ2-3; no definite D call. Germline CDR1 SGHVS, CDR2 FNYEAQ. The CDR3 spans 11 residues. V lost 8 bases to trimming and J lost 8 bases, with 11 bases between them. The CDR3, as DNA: TGTGCCAGCGGCTCGGAAGGTACGCAGTATTTT. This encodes CASGSEGTQYF. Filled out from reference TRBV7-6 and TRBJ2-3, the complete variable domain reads GAGVSQSPRYKVTKRGQDVALRCDPISGHVSLYWYRQALGQGPEFLTYFNYEAQQDKSGLPNDRFSAERPEGSISTLTIQRTEQRDSAMYRCASGSEGTQYFGPGTRLTVL.

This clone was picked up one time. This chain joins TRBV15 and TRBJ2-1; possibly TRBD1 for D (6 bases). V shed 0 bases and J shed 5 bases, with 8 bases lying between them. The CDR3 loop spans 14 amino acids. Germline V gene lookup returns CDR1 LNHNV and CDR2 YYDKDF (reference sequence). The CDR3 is CATSRERTDNEQFF. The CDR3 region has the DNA TGTGCCACCAGCAGAGAAAGGACAGACAATGAGCAGTTCTTC.

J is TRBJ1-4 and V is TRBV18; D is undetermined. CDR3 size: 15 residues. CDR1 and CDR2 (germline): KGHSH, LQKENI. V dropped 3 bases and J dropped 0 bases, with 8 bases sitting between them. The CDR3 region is CASSPREATNEKLFF. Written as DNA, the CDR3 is TGTGCCAGCTCACCGAGGGAGGCAACTAATGAAAAACTGTTTTTT.

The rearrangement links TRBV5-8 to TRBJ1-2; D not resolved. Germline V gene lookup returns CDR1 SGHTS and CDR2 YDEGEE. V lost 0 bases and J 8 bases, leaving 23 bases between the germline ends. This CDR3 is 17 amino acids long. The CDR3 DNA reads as TGTGCCAGCAGCTTGGCCGGGCAGACGGCCGGCATGAGGGGCTACACCTTC. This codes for CASSLAGQTAGMRGYTF.

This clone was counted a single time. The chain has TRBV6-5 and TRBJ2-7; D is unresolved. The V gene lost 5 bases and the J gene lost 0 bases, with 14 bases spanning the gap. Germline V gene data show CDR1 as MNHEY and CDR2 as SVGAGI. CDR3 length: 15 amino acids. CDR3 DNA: TGTGCCAGCAGTCGAACGACGCCTAGCTCCTACGAGCAGTACTTC. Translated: CASSRTTPSSYEQYF.

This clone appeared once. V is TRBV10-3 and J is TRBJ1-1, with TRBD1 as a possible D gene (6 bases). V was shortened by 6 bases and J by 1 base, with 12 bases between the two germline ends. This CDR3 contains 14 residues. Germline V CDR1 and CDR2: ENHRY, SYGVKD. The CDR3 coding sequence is TGTGCCATCAGGGAGGGGGGGGCGAACACTGAAGCTTTCTTT. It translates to CAIREGGANTEAFF.

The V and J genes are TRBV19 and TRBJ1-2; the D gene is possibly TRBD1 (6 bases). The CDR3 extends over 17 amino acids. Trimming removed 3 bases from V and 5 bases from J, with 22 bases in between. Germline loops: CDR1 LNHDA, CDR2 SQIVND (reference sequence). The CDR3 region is CASSIRQGTRPSYGYTF. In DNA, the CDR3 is TGTGCCAGTAGTATCCGGCAGGGGACCCGCCCCTCGTATGGCTACACCTTC.

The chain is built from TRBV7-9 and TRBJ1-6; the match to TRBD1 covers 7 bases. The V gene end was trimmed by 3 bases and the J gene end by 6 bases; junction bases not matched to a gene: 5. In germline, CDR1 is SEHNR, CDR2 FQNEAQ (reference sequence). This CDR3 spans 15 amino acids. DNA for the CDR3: TGTGCCAGCAGCTTTCAGACAGGGCGTAATTCACCCCTCCACTTT. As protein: CASSFQTGRNSPLHF.

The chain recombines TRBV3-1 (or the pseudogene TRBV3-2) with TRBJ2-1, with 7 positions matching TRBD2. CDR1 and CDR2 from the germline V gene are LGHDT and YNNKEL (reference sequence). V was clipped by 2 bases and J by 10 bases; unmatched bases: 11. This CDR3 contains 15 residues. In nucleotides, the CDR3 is TGTGCCAGCAGCCAATATCAGGCGGGAGTGGGAGAGCAGTTCTTC. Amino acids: CASSQYQAGVGEQFF.

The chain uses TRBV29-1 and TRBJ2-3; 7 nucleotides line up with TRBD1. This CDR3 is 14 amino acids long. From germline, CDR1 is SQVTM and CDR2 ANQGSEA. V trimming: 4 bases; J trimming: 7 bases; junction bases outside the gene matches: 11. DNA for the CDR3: TGCAGCGTTGGCGCTCAAGGGGGCAGGTATACGCAGTATTTT. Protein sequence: CSVGAQGGRYTQYF.

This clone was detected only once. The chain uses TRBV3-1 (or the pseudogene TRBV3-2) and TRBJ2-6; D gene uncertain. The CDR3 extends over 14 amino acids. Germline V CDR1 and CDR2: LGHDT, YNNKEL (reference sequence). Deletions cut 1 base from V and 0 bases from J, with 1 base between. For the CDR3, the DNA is TGTGCCAGCAGCCAAGCCTCTGGGGCCAACGTCCTGACTTTC. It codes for CASSQASGANVLTF.

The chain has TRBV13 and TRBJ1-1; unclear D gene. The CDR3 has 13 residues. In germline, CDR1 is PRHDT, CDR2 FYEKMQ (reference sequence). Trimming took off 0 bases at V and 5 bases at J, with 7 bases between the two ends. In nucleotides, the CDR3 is TGTGCCAGCAGCTTAGGTCAGAGAACTGAAGCTTTCTTT. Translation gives CASSLGQRTEAFF.

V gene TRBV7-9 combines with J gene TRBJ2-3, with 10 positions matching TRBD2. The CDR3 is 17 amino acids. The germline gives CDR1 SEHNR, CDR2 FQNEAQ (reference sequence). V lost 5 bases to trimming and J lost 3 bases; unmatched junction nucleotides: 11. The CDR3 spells CASSPHGRAGGTDTQYF. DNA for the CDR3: TGTGCCAGCAGCCCCCACGGGAGAGCGGGGGGGACAGATACGCAGTATTTT.

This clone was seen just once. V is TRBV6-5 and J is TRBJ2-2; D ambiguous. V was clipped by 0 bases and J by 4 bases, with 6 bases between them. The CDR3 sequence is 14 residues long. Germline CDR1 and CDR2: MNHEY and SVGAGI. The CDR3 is CASSYSVGTGELFF. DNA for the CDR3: TGTGCCAGCAGTTACTCGGTTGGCACCGGGGAGCTGTTTTTT.

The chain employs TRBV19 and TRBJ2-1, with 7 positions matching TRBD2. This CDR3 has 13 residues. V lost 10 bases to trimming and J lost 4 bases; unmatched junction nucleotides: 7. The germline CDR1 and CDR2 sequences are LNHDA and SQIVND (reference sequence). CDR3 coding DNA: TGTGCCACTTCCGGGAGGAATTACAATGAGCAGTTCTTC. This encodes CATSGRNYNEQFF. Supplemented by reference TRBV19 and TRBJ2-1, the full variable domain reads DGGITQSPKYLFRKEGQNVTLSCEQNLNHDAMYWYRQDPGQGLRLIYYSQIVNDFQKGDIAEGYSVSREKKESFPLTVTSAQKNPTAFYLCATSGRNYNEQFFGPGTRLTVL.

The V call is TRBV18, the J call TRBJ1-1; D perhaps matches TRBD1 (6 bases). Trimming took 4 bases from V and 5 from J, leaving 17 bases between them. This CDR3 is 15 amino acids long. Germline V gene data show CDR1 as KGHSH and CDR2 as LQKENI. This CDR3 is CASSRQGGGRTEAFF. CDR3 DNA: TGTGCCAGCTCACGACAAGGGGGAGGAAGGACTGAAGCTTTCTTT.

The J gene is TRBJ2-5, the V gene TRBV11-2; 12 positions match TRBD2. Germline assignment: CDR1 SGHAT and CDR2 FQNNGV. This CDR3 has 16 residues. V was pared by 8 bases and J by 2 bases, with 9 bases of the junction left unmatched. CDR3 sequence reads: CASDRLAGAQQETQYF. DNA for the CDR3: TGTGCCAGCGACCGACTAGCGGGGGCCCAACAAGAGACCCAGTACTTC.

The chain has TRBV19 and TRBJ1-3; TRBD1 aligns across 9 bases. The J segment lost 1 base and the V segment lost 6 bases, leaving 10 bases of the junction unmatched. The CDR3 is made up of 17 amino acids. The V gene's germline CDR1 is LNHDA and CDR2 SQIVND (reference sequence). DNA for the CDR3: TGTGCCAGTAGAGCCCCACCCGGGACAGGGTCTGGAAACACCATATATTTT. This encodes CASRAPPGTGSGNTIYF.

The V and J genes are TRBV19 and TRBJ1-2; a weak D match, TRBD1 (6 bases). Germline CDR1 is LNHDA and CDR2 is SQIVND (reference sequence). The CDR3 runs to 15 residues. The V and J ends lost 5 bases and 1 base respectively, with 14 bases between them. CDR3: CASSPRTDLNYGYTF. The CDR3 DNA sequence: TGTGCCAGTAGTCCACGGACAGACCTTAACTATGGCTACACCTTC.

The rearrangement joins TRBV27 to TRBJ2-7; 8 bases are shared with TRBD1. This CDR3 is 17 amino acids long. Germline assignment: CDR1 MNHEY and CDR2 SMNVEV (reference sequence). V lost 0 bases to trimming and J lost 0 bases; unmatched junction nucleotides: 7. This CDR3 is CASSLSPGTGSSYEQYF. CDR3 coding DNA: TGTGCCAGCAGTTTATCCCCCGGGACAGGAAGCTCCTACGAGCAGTACTTC.